This T cell receptor beta chain was documented in a study of shared clonotypes between healthy human individuals. TCRdb keeps only in-frame clones here, not all; method: immunoSEQ multiplex PCR. The top ten clones hold approximately 0.13% of a sample with 2 million to 2.5 million clones, over 85% of them seen once. The CDR3 consists of 15 residues. V shed 3 bases, J shed 2 bases, and the junction held 3 bases outside the gene matches. Germline lookup yields CDR1 MDHEN and CDR2 SYDVKM. The sequence was collected from a man younger than 35 in good health. This sequence joins TRBV28 and TRBJ2-2; TRBD1 aligns across 7 bases. Sequenced input: naive CD4+ T cells sorted from blood. The subset denotes: CD45RA+ positively selected. The CDR3 DNA sequence: TGTGCCAGCAGTTTGGGACAGCTTAACACCGGGGAGCTGTTTTTT. Residues: CASSLGQLNTGELFF.